This TCR beta chain was recorded in a study of OX40 agonist ivuxolimab in advanced cancers. This CDR3 is 14 amino acids long. V was cut by 4 bases and J by 2 bases, with 12 bases left in between. CDR1 is SEHNR, CDR2 FQNEAQ, per germline (reference sequence). Generated by immunoSEQ multiplex PCR, the TCRdb table keeps only in-frame clones and is missing some. The sample lists about 76,000 clones; less than 90% were seen once. This sample comprised CD4+ or CD8+ T cells sorted from blood, obtained in a trial of the OX40 agonist ivuxolimab. The receptor was derived from an adult with an advanced solid tumor such as melanoma, head and neck, liver or kidney cancer. This chain uses TRBV7-9 with TRBJ2-7; possible D gene TRBD1, 5 bases. This CDR3 reads CASSSRTYPYEQYF. The CDR3 DNA sequence: TGTGCCAGCAGCTCCCGGACATACCCCTACGAGCAGTACTTC.